This entry lists 32 T cell receptor beta chains sequenced from one sample in a study of molecular identifiers for immune sequencing clone quantification (dated by TCRdb to 2017 to 2018). Library creation used PCR. TCRdb names Illumina HiSeq 4000 as the instrument used. The public reads were quality trimmed at Q25 with fastp and then assembled into clones with MiXCR by TCRdb, keeping productive beta chains. Each record represents a unique CDR3 protein, reported with the most common genes and DNA among its rows. For this sample there are about 640,000 distinct CDR3 sequences; just under 20% appear just once. The ten largest account for roughly 0.9% of the sample. The specimen sequenced was naive CD8+ T cells from blood, with Jurkat cell RNA spiked in. Sample cell subset or site, as interpreted from the label and publication: FACS-sorted CD8+CD4-CCR7+CD45RA+ naive T cells. The receptors were sampled from a human donor in good health. Some libraries in this study had Jurkat cell RNA spiked in.

This clonotype was counted at least ten times. The rearrangement joins TRBV4-2 to TRBJ2-7; unclear D gene. CDR1 LGHNA and CDR2 YNFKEQ come from the germline V gene. This CDR3 contains 14 residues. Trimming took off 3 bases at V and 4 bases at J, with 13 bases between the two ends. Here the CDR3 DNA reads TGTGCCAGCAGCCACGAGAGCAGCGCATACGAGCAGTACTTC. This codes for CASSHESSAYEQYF.

Comment on this clonotype: One base away lies a much larger clone, so this may be a sequencing read error. The chain joins TRBV6-5 to TRBJ2-7, with 9 positions matching TRBD1. Per germline, CDR1 MNHEY and CDR2 SVGAGI. The CDR3 consists of 18 residues. The CDR3 is CASSDAHTTGTGTYGQYF. In DNA form, the CDR3 reads TGTGCCAGCAGTGACGCCCACACCACCGGGACAGGGACCTACGGGCAGTACTTC.

In regard to this clonotype: With a much larger clone just one base away, this may be a read error. The chain uses TRBV14 and TRBJ2-7, with 8 bases lining up with TRBD1. The CDR3 has 15 amino acids. Germline V CDR1 and CDR2: SGHDN, FVKESK. V trimming: 4 bases; J trimming: 5 bases; junction bases outside the gene matches: 10. CDR3 coding DNA: TGTGCCAGCAGCCGGACTGGGACAGGAGCTAACGAGCAGTACTTC. It is translated as CASSRTGTGANEQYF.

This clonotype appeared many times. V and J are TRBV12-3 or TRBV12-4 and TRBJ1-5; TRBD1 aligns across 8 bases. The CDR3 sequence is 16 residues long. V trimming: 4 bases; J trimming: 3 bases; junction bases outside the gene matches: 8. In DNA form, the CDR3 reads TGTGCCAGCAGTTACTCCCCGACAGGGGCCAATCAGCCCCAGCATTTT. Translation: CASSYSPTGANQPQHF.

As concerns this clonotype: This may be a read error, as it is one base from a much larger clone. The rearrangement links TRBV6-6 to TRBJ2-1; D is unclear. The CDR3 sequence is 12 residues long. V lost 5 bases to trimming and J lost 7 bases, with 9 bases between them. Germline CDR1 and CDR2: MNHNY and SVGAGI (reference sequence). The CDR3 DNA sequence: TGTGCCAGCAGTCTTATTAGAAATGAGCAGTTCTTC. Amino acid sequence: CASSLIRNEQFF.

This clonotype was seen at least ten times. The genes are TRBV7-9 and TRBJ2-3; 8 bases agree with TRBD2. CDR3 length equals 14 residues. The germline V gene encodes CDR1 SEHNR and CDR2 FQNEAQ (reference sequence). The trim removed 3 bases at V and 4 bases at J, leaving 3 bases unmatched. CDR3 loop: CASSFSSGADTQYF. The CDR3 nucleotides read TGTGCCAGCAGCTTCAGTAGCGGGGCAGATACGCAGTATTTT.

Ten or more counts support this clonotype. The chain combines TRBV19 with TRBJ2-7, with D possibly TRBD2 on 5 matching bases. Looked up from germline, CDR1 is LNHDA and CDR2 is SQIVND (reference sequence). The CDR3 totals 13 residues. With 0 bases removed from V and 3 bases from J, the gap between germline ends came to 6 bases. The CDR3 protein is CASSIEGVYEQYF. CDR3 sequence (DNA): TGTGCCAGTAGTATAGAGGGAGTCTACGAGCAGTACTTC.

This clonotype has a count of ten or more. At one boundary the junction diverges from the germline segment, which might be a read error. The V and J genes are TRBV28 and TRBJ2-2; 7 positions match TRBD1. CDR3 length equals 14 residues. The germline V gene encodes CDR1 MDHEN and CDR2 SYDVKM. The CDR3 coding sequence is TGTGCCAGCAGTTTGACAGGGAACCCCGGGGAGCTGTTTTTT. It codes for CASSLTGNPGELFF.

This clonotype was seen many times. The chain carries TRBV7-6 and TRBJ2-1; possibly TRBD2 for D (5 bases). The CDR3 has 16 residues. Trimming stripped 5 bases from V and 0 bases from J, with 14 bases between. Germline-derived CDR1 and CDR2 are SGHVS and FNYEAQ. The CDR3 sequence: CASSPSLAGSYNEQFF. The CDR3 DNA sequence: TGTGCCAGCAGCCCCTCACTGGCGGGCTCCTACAATGAGCAGTTCTTC.

The CDR3 here is CASSQDGLAASYEQYF. The CDR3 nucleotides are TGTGCCAGCAGCCAGGACGGACTAGCGGCCTCCTACGAGCAGTACTTC. The chain employs TRBV6-2 or TRBV6-3 and TRBJ2-7; the match to TRBD2 covers 10 bases. The CDR3 is made up of 16 amino acids. Trimming took 6 bases from V and 0 from J; bases not matched to a gene: 8. CDR1 is MNHEY and CDR2 is SVGEGT in the germline V gene.

This clonotype was counted a few times. The chain has TRBV7-9 and TRBJ2-7; D is unclear. The germline V gene encodes CDR1 SEHNR and CDR2 FQNEAQ (reference sequence). The CDR3 contains 12 residues. V gave up 5 bases and J gave up 6 bases, with 11 bases separating them. The CDR3 loop reads CASSATSPEQYF. For the CDR3, the DNA is TGTGCCAGCAGCGCCACCTCCCCCGAGCAGTACTTC.

With respect to this clonotype: The junction departs from germline at one end; a sequencing error may be responsible. The genes are TRBV13 and TRBJ2-1; D might be TRBD1 (6 bases). Per germline, CDR1 PRHDT and CDR2 FYEKMQ (reference sequence). The CDR3 is 14 residues long. The CDR3 here is CASRLGPRGNEQFF. DNA for the CDR3: TGTGCCAGCCGCTTAGGCCCCAGGGGCAATGAGCAGTTCTTC.

Points on this clonotype: This could be a read error, since a much larger clone is one nucleotide away. This chain links TRBV30 with TRBJ2-6, with 7 positions matching TRBD1. Trimming cost V 5 bases and J 1 base; bases outside gene matches: 2. The CDR3 spans 14 residues. Germline V gene sequence: CDR1 GTSNPN, CDR2 SVGIG (reference sequence). CDR3 in amino acids: CAWEQGSGANVLTF. In nucleotides, the CDR3 is TGTGCCTGGGAACAGGGGTCTGGGGCCAACGTCCTGACTTTC.

In its sample, this clonotype was seen many times. This rearrangement joins TRBV30 to TRBJ2-1; D is unclear. The CDR3 extends over 11 amino acids. Trimming removed 3 bases at V and 9 bases at J, with 9 bases between. The germline CDR1 and CDR2 sequences are GTSNPN and SVGIG (reference sequence). CDR3 loop: CAWSRNVEQFF. As DNA, the CDR3 is TGTGCCTGGAGCCGGAACGTTGAGCAGTTCTTC.

This clonotype was picked up a small number of times. V is TRBV5-8 and J is TRBJ1-5; D is uncertain. Germline V gives CDR1 SGHTS, CDR2 YDEGEE. Trimming stripped 0 bases from V and 7 bases from J, with 8 bases between. CDR3 size: 13 residues. Here the CDR3 reads CASSLGEYQPQHF. CDR3 bases: TGTGCCAGCAGCTTGGGGGAATACCAGCCCCAGCATTTT.

This clonotype came up many times. V and J are TRBV6-2 or TRBV6-3 and TRBJ1-5; possibly TRBD1 for D (5 bases). The CDR3 runs to 14 residues. The V gene's germline CDR1 is MNHEY and CDR2 SVGEGT. V was pared by 6 bases and J by 0 bases, with 9 bases between. The CDR3 bases are TGTGCCAGCAGACACGACAGTAGCAATCAGCCCCAGCATTTT. This codes for CASRHDSSNQPQHF.

This clonotype was seen ten or more times. The chain links TRBV20-1 to TRBJ1-5, with D possibly being TRBD1 (6 bases). This CDR3 region has 21 residues. V was cut by 0 bases and J by 2 bases, with 29 bases left in between. CDR1 DFQATT and CDR2 SNEGSKA come from the germline V gene (reference sequence). CDR3 sequence: CSARDWHAQDSARMGNQPQHF. As DNA, the CDR3 is TGCAGTGCTAGAGATTGGCACGCCCAGGACAGCGCCCGAATGGGCAATCAGCCCCAGCATTTT.

This clonotype was detected only a few times. A read error may explain this, as a much larger clone is one base away. The rearrangement joins TRBV27 to TRBJ2-7; D is perhaps TRBD1 (6 bases). Germline V lookup: CDR1 MNHEY, CDR2 SMNVEV (reference sequence). The CDR3 covers 13 residues. V was shortened by 4 bases and J by 4 bases, with 11 bases between the two germline ends. CDR3 loop: CASSYEGEYEQYF. In nucleotides, the CDR3 is TGTGCCAGCAGTTACGAGGGGGAGTACGAGCAGTACTTC.

This clonotype was seen repeatedly, ten times or more. The chain employs TRBV4-1 and TRBJ1-3; weak D call: TRBD1 (6 bases). From germline, CDR1 is MGHRA and CDR2 YSYEKL. The CDR3 runs 17 residues. The V gene lost 1 base and the J gene lost 4 bases, with 17 bases spanning the gap. CDR3 in amino acids: CASSQVSARGPGNTIYF. CDR3 coding DNA: TGCGCCAGCAGCCAAGTTTCGGCCAGGGGACCGGGAAACACCATATATTTT.

J is TRBJ1-5 and V is TRBV19; TRBD1 might be the D (6 bases). CDR3 size: 14 residues. From germline, CDR1 is LNHDA and CDR2 SQIVND (reference sequence). V gave up 7 bases and J gave up 1 base, with 11 bases separating them. The CDR3 loop is CASTWTASNQPQHF. In DNA, the CDR3 is TGTGCCAGTACCTGGACAGCGAGCAATCAGCCCCAGCATTTT.

For this clonotype: A much larger clone differs by one base, so this may be a read error. The CDR3 DNA is TGTGCCAGCAGCCCCCTCATAGGACAGGGGAGTGATGGGCAGTTCTTC. It translates to CASSPLIGQGSDGQFF. The V gene is TRBV13, the J gene TRBJ2-1; 9 nucleotides align to TRBD1. The germline V gene has CDR1 PRHDT and CDR2 FYEKMQ (reference sequence). The V gene end was trimmed by 5 bases and the J gene end by 12 bases; junction bases not matched to a gene: 17. This CDR3 has 16 residues.

Turning to this clonotype: At one end the junction does not follow the germline gene, possibly because of a read error. The rearrangement links TRBV9 to TRBJ1-1, with a weak D call TRBD1 (6 bases). The CDR3 spans 13 residues. Per the germline V gene, CDR1 is SGDLS and CDR2 is YYNGEE. Here the CDR3 reads CASTETGNAEAFF. The CDR3 coding sequence is TGTGCCAGCACCGAAACAGGGAACGCTGAAGCTTTCTTT.

As regards this clonotype: A single base separates this from a much larger clone, so it may be a read error. The chain is built from TRBV7-9 and TRBJ2-7; the D is unclear. Germline CDR1 SEHNR, CDR2 FQNEAQ (reference sequence). This CDR3 is 15 amino acids long. V lost 1 base and J 7 bases, leaving 17 bases between the germline ends. The CDR3 here is CASSLGSGVLGEQYF. DNA of the CDR3: TGTGCCAGCAGCTTAGGGAGTGGGGTCCTGGGGGAGCAGTACTTC.

This clonotype was observed many times. V is TRBV28 and J is TRBJ1-5, with 8 bases identical to TRBD1. The junction had 5 bases not matched to a gene; V was cut back by 4 bases and J by 3 bases. The germline gives CDR1 MDHEN, CDR2 SYDVKM. The CDR3 contains 15 residues. Written as DNA, the CDR3 is TGTGCCAGCAGTTCCTACAGGGGGTTCAATCAGCCCCAGCATTTT. Its translation: CASSSYRGFNQPQHF.

A note on this clonotype: One junction end disagrees with the germline gene, perhaps due to a read error. The chain joins TRBV11-2 to TRBJ2-1, with D perhaps TRBD2 (6 bases). Germline loops: CDR1 SGHAT, CDR2 FQNNGV. CDR3 length: 16 residues. DNA for the CDR3: TGTGCCAGCAGCTCTGCCGGGACTGAGACCTACAATGAGCAGTCCTTC. It specifies CASSSAGTETYNEQSF.

The sample holds many counts of this clonotype. This chain connects TRBV19 to TRBJ1-5, with TRBD1 as a possible D gene (6 bases). CDR1 is LNHDA, CDR2 SQIVND, per germline (reference sequence). CDR3 length equals 16 residues. Trimming removed 6 bases from V and 2 bases from J, with 17 bases in between. CDR3: CASRKTGDYGNQPQHF. In DNA, the CDR3 is TGTGCCAGTAGAAAGACAGGAGACTATGGCAATCAGCCCCAGCATTTT.

The chain links TRBV12-3 or TRBV12-4 to TRBJ2-2; D is perhaps TRBD1 (6 bases). The V and J ends lost 5 bases and 2 bases respectively, with 12 bases between them. The CDR3 sequence is 15 residues long. The CDR3 sequence is CASSAGTPNTGELFF. The CDR3 DNA is TGTGCCAGCAGTGCCGGGACACCTAACACCGGGGAGCTGTTTTTT.

This clonotype was seen many times. The chain is built from TRBV28 and TRBJ2-3, with 10 bases identical to TRBD1. Germline CDR1 is MDHEN and CDR2 is SYDVKM. The junction had 8 bases not matched to a gene; V was cut back by 6 bases and J by 2 bases. The CDR3 contains 16 residues. The CDR3 DNA reads TGTGCCAGCAGGGAAGAGGGACAGGGGTTCACAGATACGCAGTATTTT. Encoded protein: CASREEGQGFTDTQYF.

This clonotype has ten or more counts. The J gene is TRBJ2-1, the V gene TRBV28, with D unresolved. The CDR3 length is 12 residues. CDR1 and CDR2 (germline): MDHEN, SYDVKM. Trimming took 1 base from V and 9 from J, leaving 7 bases between them. The CDR3 DNA reads TGTGCCAGCAGTTTATTTCCCGGTGAGCAGTTCTTC. It specifies CASSLFPGEQFF.

Ten or more counts support this clonotype. The chain recombines TRBV7-2 with TRBJ2-1, with D uncertain. Deletions cut 3 bases from V and 9 bases from J, with 9 bases between. Germline CDR1 reads SGHTA; CDR2 reads FQGNSA. The CDR3 covers 12 residues. The CDR3: CASSFEGLEQFF. The CDR3, as DNA: TGTGCCAGCAGCTTCGAAGGGCTTGAGCAGTTCTTC.

This clonotype was detected ten times or more. This rearrangement joins TRBV7-6 to TRBJ1-1; TRBD1 might be the D (5 bases). This CDR3 is built from 13 residues. CDR1 is SGHVS, CDR2 FNYEAQ, per germline. The V end was cut by 8 bases, the J end by 3 bases, with 13 bases between. The CDR3, as DNA: TGTGCCAGCTCCGGGACCGAGGACACTGAAGCTTTCTTT. Its translation: CASSGTEDTEAFF.

This clonotype was seen at least ten times. The chain uses TRBV7-6 and TRBJ2-2; 7 bases fit TRBD2. In germline, CDR1 is SGHVS, CDR2 FNYEAQ. V lost 5 bases and J lost 0; bases outside the gene matches: 12. The CDR3 contains 18 residues. CDR3 protein: CASSPLWLADANTGELFF. DNA for the CDR3: TGTGCCAGCAGCCCCCTCTGGCTAGCGGACGCGAACACCGGGGAGCTGTTTTTT.